This T cell receptor beta chain was recovered during a study of cytomegalovirus exposure and HLA in healthy donors. Study results and caveats: Cytomegalovirus status was reportedly diagnosed by the classifier with high specificity and sensitivity. First-cohort TCR clusters tended to co-occur in the roughly 130 validation repertoires, a later analysis found. Rare TCR sequences predominated, though certain public TCRs were found in many donors.

A word on this clone: Its antigen is as yet unknown.

Assay used: immunoSEQ multiplex PCR; TCRdb lists only in-frame clones, some missing. This table holds more than 80,000 clones, 88% found once. The CDR3 spans 11 residues. Germline V CDR1 and CDR2: MNHNS, SASEGT. V gave up 7 bases and J gave up 10 bases; unmatched junction bases: 1. The source material was PBMCs. This chain uses TRBV6-1 with TRBJ2-1; 10 bases map to TRBD1. This receptor was taken from a woman between 18 and 29 years old in good health and CMV-seropositive. Here the CDR3 reads CASTTGGEQFF. In DNA, the CDR3 is TGTGCCAGCACGACAGGGGGCGAGCAGTTCTTC.